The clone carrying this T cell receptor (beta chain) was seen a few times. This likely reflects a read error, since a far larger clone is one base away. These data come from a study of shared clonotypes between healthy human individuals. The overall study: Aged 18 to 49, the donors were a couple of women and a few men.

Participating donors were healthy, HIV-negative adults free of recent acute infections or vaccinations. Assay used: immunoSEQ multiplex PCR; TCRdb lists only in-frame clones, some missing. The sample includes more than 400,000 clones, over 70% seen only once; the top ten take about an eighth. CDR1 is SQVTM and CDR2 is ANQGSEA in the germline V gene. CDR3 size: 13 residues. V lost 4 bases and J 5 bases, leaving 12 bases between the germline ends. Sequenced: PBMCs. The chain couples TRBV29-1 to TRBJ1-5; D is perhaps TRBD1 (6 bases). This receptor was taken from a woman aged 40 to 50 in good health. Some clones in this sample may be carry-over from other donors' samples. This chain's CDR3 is CSVADSGDQPQHF. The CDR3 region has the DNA TGCAGCGTTGCGGACAGTGGCGATCAGCCCCAGCATTTT.